This entry concerns a single TCR beta chain. The sample comes from a study of T cell responses to AZD1222 COVID-19 vaccine. Germline V CDR1 and CDR2: LGHDT, YNNKEL (reference sequence). The CDR3 extends over 14 amino acids. Trimming took off 4 bases at V and 1 base at J, with 10 bases between the two ends. Sequencing was performed with immunoSEQ multiplex PCR; in TCRdb, only in-frame clones are kept and a portion is missing. This table holds about 180,000 clones, around 94% found once. This sequence was found in an adult who received the AZD1222 COVID-19 vaccine. The genes are TRBV3-1 (or the pseudogene TRBV3-2) and TRBJ1-1; D unresolved. The input for sequencing was peripheral blood, taken 28 days after the second AZD1222 dose. The CDR3 region is CASSLPDGNTEAFF. In DNA, the CDR3 is TGTGCCAGCAGCCTACCTGACGGGAACACTGAAGCTTTCTTT.